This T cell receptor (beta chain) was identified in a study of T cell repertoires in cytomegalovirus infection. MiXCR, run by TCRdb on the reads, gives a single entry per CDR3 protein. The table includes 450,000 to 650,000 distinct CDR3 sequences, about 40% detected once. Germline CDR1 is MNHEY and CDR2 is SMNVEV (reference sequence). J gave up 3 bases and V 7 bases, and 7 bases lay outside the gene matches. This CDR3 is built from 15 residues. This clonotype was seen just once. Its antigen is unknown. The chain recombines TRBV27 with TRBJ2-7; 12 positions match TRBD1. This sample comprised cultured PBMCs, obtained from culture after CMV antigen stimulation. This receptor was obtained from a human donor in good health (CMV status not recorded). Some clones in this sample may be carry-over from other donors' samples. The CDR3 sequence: CASTTRDRGLYEQYF. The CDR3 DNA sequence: TGTGCCAGCACCACCCGGGACAGGGGGCTCTACGAGCAGTACTTC.